This T cell receptor beta chain was captured by sequencing in a study of blood T cell repertoires in COVID-19. Study-wide background: The cDNA or gDNA used as material had been derived from T cells, B-cell-depleted T cells, or PBMCs.

Living in about 25 US areas, the participants were between about 18 and 90 years of age. Germline V gene sequence: CDR1 SGHVS, CDR2 FQNEAQ. The V and J ends lost 2 bases and 10 bases respectively, with 12 bases between them. The CDR3 has 14 residues. Sequencing was performed with immunoSEQ multiplex PCR; in TCRdb, only in-frame clones are kept and a portion is missing. The table records about 250,000 clones, 65% to 90% of them present only once. The rearrangement joins TRBV7-8 to TRBJ1-6; D is ambiguous. This TCR was sampled from a woman in her fifties or sixties with acute COVID-19. The sample was PBMCs or T cells enriched from blood (not recorded which). CDR3 amino acids: CASSLPAVLSPLHF. As DNA, the CDR3 is TGTGCCAGCAGCTTACCTGCGGTTCTCTCACCCCTCCACTTT.